This T cell receptor beta chain came from a study of blood T cell repertoires in COVID-19. The repertoire was sequenced with immunoSEQ multiplex PCR; TCRdb's copy has only in-frame clones and lacks some. The sample lists 300,000 to 400,000 clones; more than 75% were seen once. The CDR3 loop spans 14 amino acids. The germline V gene encodes CDR1 MNHEY and CDR2 SVGEGT. V was clipped by 2 bases and J by 12 bases, with 20 bases between them. The chain couples TRBV6-2 or TRBV6-3 to TRBJ2-7; tentatively, D is TRBD1 (6 bases). Sample: PBMCs or T cells enriched from blood (not recorded which). The TCR comes from a woman in her twenties or thirties with acute COVID-19. The CDR3 region has the DNA TGTGCCAGCAGTTACGGGCGGGCCAGGGGCGACCCGTACTTC. Translated: CASSYGRARGDPYF.